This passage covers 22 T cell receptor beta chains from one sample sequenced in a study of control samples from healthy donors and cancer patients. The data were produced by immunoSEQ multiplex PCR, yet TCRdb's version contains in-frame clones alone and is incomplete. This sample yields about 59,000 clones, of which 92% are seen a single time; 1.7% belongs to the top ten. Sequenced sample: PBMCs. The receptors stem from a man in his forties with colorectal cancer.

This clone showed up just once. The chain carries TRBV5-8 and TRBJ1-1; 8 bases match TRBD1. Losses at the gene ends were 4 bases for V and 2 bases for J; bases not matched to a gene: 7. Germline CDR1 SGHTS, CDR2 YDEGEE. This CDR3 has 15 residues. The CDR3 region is CASSMGQAENTEAFF. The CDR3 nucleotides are TGTGCCAGCAGCATGGGACAGGCGGAAAACACTGAAGCTTTCTTT.

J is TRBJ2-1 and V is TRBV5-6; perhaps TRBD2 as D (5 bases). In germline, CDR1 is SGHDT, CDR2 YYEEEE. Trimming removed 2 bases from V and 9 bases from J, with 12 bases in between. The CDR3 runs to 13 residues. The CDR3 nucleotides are TGTGCCAGCAGCTTCGGGGTCTTGGGTGAGCAGTTCTTC. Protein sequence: CASSFGVLGEQFF.

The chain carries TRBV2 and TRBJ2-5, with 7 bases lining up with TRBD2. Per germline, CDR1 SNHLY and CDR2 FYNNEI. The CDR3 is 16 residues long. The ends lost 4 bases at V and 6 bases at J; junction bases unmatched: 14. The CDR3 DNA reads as TGTGCCAGCAGTGTAGAATCTGCTAGCGGAAAACAGACCCAGTACTTC. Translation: CASSVESASGKQTQYF.

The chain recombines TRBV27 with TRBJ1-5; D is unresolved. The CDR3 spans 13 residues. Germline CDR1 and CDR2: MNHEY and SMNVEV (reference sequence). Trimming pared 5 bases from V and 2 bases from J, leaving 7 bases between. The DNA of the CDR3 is TGTGCCAGCAGTATATGGGGCAATCAGCCCCAGCATTTT. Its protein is CASSIWGNQPQHF.

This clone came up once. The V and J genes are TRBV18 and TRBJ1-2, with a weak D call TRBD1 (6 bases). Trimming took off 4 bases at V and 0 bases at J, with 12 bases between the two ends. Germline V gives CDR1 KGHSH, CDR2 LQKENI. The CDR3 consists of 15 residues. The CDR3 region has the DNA TGTGCCAGCTCACACGGACAGCCTACTAACTATGGCTACACCTTC. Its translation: CASSHGQPTNYGYTF.

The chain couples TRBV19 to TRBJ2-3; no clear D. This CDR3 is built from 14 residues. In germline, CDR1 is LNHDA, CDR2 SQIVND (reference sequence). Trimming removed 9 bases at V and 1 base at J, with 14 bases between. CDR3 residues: CARGSGNRTDTQYF. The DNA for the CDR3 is TGTGCCAGGGGATCCGGCAACCGCACAGATACGCAGTATTTT.

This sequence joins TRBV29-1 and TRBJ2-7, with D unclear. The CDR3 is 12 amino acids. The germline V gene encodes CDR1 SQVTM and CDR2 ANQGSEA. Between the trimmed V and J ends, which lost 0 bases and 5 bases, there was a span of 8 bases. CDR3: CSVEDWPNEQYF. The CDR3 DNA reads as TGCAGCGTTGAAGATTGGCCAAACGAGCAGTACTTC.

The CDR3 loop reads CASSHKGGGNSPLHF. The CDR3 DNA reads as TGTGCCAGCAGCCACAAGGGAGGGGGTAATTCACCCCTCCACTTT. The rearrangement links TRBV5-4 to TRBJ1-6, with a weak D call TRBD1 (6 bases). The CDR3 totals 15 residues. Germline V CDR1 and CDR2: SGHNT, YYREEE (reference sequence). The V and J ends lost 4 bases and 6 bases respectively, with 14 bases between them.

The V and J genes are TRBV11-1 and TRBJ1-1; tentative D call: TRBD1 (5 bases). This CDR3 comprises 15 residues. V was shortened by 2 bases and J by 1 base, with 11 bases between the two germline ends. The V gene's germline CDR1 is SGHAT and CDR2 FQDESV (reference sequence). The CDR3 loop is CASSLRQPRNTEAFF. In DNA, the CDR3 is TGTGCCAGCAGCTTAAGACAGCCGAGGAACACTGAAGCTTTCTTT. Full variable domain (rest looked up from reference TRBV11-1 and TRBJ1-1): EAEVAQSPRYKITEKSQAVAFWCDPISGHATLYWYRQILGQGPELLVQFQDESVVDDSQLPKDRFSAERLKGVDSTLKIQPAELGDSAMYLCASSLRQPRNTEAFFGQGTRLTVV.

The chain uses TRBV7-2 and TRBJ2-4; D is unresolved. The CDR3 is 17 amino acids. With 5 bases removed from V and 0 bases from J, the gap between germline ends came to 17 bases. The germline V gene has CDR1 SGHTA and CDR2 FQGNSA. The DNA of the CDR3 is TGTGCCAGCAGCCCGACGGCCACAACCCTAGCCAAAAACATTCAGTACTTC. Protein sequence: CASSPTATTLAKNIQYF.

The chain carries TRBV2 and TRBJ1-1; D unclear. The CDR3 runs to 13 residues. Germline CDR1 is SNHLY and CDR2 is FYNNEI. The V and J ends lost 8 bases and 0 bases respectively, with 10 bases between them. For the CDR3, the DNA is TGTGCCAGCCATGAAGGGTTGAACACTGAAGCTTTCTTT. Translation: CASHEGLNTEAFF.

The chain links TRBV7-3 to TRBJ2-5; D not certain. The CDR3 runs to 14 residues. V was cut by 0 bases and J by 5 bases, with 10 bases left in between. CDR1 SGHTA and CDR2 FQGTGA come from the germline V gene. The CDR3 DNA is TGTGCCAGCAGCTTAACGGGTCCTTCGGAGACCCAGTACTTC. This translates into CASSLTGPSETQYF.

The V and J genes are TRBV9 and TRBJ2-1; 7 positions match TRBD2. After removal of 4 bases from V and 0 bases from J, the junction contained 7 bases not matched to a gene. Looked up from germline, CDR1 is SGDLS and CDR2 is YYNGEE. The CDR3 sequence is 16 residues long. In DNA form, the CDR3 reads TGTGCCAGCAGCCCTGGGCGGGGGACCTCCTACAATGAGCAGTTCTTC. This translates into CASSPGRGTSYNEQFF.

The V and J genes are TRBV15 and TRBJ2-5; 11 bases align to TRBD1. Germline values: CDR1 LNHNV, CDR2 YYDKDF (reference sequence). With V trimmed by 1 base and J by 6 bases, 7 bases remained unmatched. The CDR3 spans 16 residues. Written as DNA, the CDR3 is TGTGCCACCAGCAGAGGAGGACAGGGGGCCTCTAAGACCCAGTACTTC. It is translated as CATSRGGQGASKTQYF.

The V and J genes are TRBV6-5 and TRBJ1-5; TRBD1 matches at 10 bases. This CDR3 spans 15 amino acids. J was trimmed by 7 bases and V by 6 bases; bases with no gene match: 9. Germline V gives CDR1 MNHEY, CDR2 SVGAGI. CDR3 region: CASRQTGGGGQPQHF. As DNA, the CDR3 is TGTGCCAGCAGACAGACAGGGGGCGGAGGACAGCCCCAGCATTTT.

The CDR3 sequence is CATSRDEGTWNSPLHF. In DNA form, the CDR3 reads TGTGCCACCAGCAGAGATGAGGGAACTTGGAATTCACCCCTCCACTTT. The chain combines TRBV15 with TRBJ1-6; no reliable D call. The CDR3 has 16 amino acids. The V end was cut by 0 bases, the J end by 7 bases, with 13 bases between. CDR1 and CDR2 from the germline V gene are LNHNV and YYDKDF (reference sequence).

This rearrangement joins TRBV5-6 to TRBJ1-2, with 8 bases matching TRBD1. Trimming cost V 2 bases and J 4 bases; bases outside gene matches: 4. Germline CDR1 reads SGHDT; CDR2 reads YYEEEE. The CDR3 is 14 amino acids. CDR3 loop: CASSFQGAGYGYTF. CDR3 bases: TGTGCCAGCAGCTTTCAGGGGGCTGGCTATGGCTACACCTTC. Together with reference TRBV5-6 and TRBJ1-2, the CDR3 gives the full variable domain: DAGVTQSPTHLIKTRGQQVTLRCSPKSGHDTVSWYQQALGQGPQFIFQYYEEEERQRGNFPDRFSGHQFPNYSSELNVNALLLGDSALYLCASSFQGAGYGYTFGSGTRLTVV.

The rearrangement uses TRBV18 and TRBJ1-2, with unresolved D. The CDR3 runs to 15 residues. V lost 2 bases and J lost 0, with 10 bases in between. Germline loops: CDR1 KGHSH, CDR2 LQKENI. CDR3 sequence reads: CASSPSEGSNYGYTF. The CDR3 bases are TGTGCCAGCTCACCATCGGAGGGCTCTAACTATGGCTACACCTTC.

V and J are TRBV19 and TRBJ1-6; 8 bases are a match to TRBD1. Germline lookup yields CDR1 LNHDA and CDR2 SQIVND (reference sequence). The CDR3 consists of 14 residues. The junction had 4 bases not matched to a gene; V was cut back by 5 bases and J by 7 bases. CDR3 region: CASSGRTGNSPLHF. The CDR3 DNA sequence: TGTGCCAGTAGTGGGAGGACAGGGAATTCACCCCTCCACTTT.

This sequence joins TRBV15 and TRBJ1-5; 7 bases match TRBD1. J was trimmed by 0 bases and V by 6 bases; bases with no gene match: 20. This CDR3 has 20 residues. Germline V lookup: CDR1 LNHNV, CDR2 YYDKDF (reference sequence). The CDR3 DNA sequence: TGTGCCACCAGTAATAGCTTAGGGGGCTTTGGACTTGATAGCAATCAGCCCCAGCATTTT. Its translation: CATSNSLGGFGLDSNQPQHF.

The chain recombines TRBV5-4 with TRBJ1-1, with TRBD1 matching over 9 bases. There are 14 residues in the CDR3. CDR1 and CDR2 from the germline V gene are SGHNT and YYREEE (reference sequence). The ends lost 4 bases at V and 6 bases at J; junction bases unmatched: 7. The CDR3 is CASSGRDRVAEAFF. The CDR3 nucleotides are TGTGCCAGCAGCGGACGGGACAGGGTGGCTGAAGCTTTCTTT.

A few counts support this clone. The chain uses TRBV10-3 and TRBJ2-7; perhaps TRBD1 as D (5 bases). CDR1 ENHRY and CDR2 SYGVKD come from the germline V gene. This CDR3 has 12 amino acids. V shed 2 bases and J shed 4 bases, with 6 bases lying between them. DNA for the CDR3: TGTGCCATCAGTGAGCAGGGATACGAGCAGTACTTC. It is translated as CAISEQGYEQYF.